Given below is one TCR beta chain in context. The antigen remains undetermined. This sample is drawn from a study of cytomegalovirus exposure and HLA in healthy donors. At the level of the study: Most genotyped donors, around 86% of around 370, had Caucasian-associated genetic ancestry.

Study-wide findings and caveats: In vitro confirmation showed three CMV-associated chains to be CMV antigen specific.

In the PCR, 60 Vbeta and 13 Jbeta primers were used. Assay: immunoSEQ multiplex PCR; the TCRdb copy retains only in-frame clones and omits some. The table records about 130,000 clones, 80% to 90% of them present only once. This CDR3 is built from 14 residues. V was clipped by 5 bases and J by 4 bases; unmatched bases: 6. Germline V lookup: CDR1 SEHNR, CDR2 FQNEAQ (reference sequence). Healthy donors of bone marrow made up the group. The chain combines TRBV7-9 with TRBJ1-1; 8 bases are shared with TRBD1. Sequenced sample: PBMCs. The origin of this receptor is a woman younger than 30 in good health and CMV-seropositive. DNA for the CDR3: TGTGCCAGCAGCGCACAGGGGGGGATCACTGAAGCTTTCTTT. This translates into CASSAQGGITEAFF.